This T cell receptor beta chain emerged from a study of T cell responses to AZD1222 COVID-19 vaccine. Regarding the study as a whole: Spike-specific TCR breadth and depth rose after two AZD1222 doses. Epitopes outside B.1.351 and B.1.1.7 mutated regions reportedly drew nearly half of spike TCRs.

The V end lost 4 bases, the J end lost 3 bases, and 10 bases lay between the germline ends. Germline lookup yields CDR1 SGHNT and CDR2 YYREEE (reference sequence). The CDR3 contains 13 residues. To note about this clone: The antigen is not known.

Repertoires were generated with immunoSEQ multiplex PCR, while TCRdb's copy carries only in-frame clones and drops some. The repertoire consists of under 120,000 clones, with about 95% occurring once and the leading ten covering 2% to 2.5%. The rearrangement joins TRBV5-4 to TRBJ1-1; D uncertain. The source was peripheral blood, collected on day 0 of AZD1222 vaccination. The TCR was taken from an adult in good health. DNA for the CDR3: TGTGCCAGCAGCCTGGGGAGGTACACTGAAGCTTTCTTT. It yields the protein CASSLGRYTEAFF. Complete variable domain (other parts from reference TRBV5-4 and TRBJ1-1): ETGVTQSPTHLIKTRGQQVTLRCSSQSGHNTVSWYQQALGQGPQFIFQYYREEENGRGNFPPRFSGLQFPNYSSELNVNALELDDSALYLCASSLGRYTEAFFGQGTRLTVV.